The 15 T cell receptor beta chains presented below share a single source sample, sequenced in a study of vaccination and CD4 T cells after COVID-19. Treatment denoted: approximately nine-day PBMC culture with coronavirus spike peptide pools or control peptides (ViraFEST assay). Their recognized antigens are unknown. Cultured CD4+ T-cell DNA underwent Oncomine TCR Beta short-read sequencing. TCRdb reprocessed the PCR reads via MiXCR and lists one record per CDR3 protein. The repertoire holds roughly 5,000 distinct CDR3 sequences, with around two fifths as singletons. Sequenced material: CD4+ T cells from blood, cultured in vitro. The source is a human donor who had recovered from COVID-19.

With respect to this clonotype: Given a much more abundant clone one base away, this may be a read error. The rearrangement links TRBV20-1 to TRBJ1-2; D perhaps matches TRBD1 (5 bases). Trimming stripped 3 bases from V and 6 bases from J, with 14 bases between. Per the germline V gene, CDR1 is DFQATT and CDR2 is SNEGSKA (reference sequence). The CDR3 extends over 13 amino acids. The CDR3 loop reads CSARSSGPDGYTF. The CDR3 DNA reads as TGCAGTGCTAGGTCCTCAGGGCCTGATGGCTACACCTTC.

This chain connects TRBV20-1 to TRBJ2-3; TRBD2 matches at 11 bases. Germline loops: CDR1 DFQATT, CDR2 SNEGSKA (reference sequence). Germline trimming cut 4 bases from V and 5 bases from J; bases unmatched to any gene: 5. This CDR3 comprises 14 residues. The CDR3 sequence: CSATSGGFGDTQYF. DNA for the CDR3: TGCAGTGCTACTAGCGGGGGGTTTGGAGATACGCAGTATTTT.

In this sample, this clonotype is medium-sized. The V call is TRBV20-1, the J call TRBJ2-5; D remains ambiguous. This CDR3 spans 11 amino acids. Per germline, CDR1 DFQATT and CDR2 SNEGSKA (reference sequence). V was clipped by 2 bases and J by 5 bases, with 6 bases between them. The CDR3 DNA sequence: TGCAGTGCTAGATTTGCGGAGACCCAGTACTTC. Translation gives CSARFAETQYF.

This chain uses TRBV5-8 with TRBJ1-2, with a tentative D call TRBD1 (6 bases). The V end lost 5 bases, the J end lost 4 bases, and 12 bases lay between the germline ends. Germline values: CDR1 SGHTS, CDR2 YDEGEE. CDR3 length: 13 amino acids. CDR3 sequence reads: CASSPDRLYGYTF. CDR3 DNA sequence: TGTGCCAGCAGTCCCGACAGGCTCTATGGCTACACCTTC.

The gene calls are TRBV7-2 and TRBJ1-5, with D perhaps TRBD1 (5 bases). The CDR3 runs to 13 residues. The ends were cut back, 5 bases at V and 6 bases at J, with 11 bases in the middle. Germline lookup yields CDR1 SGHTA and CDR2 FQGNSA. CDR3 bases: TGTGCCAGCAGCCCACGTAGGGGTCAGCCCCAGCATTTT. It specifies CASSPRRGQPQHF.

Judged by abundance, this clonotype is large. The DNA for the CDR3 is TGCAGTGCTAAGGCAGACTATGGCTACACCTTC. It translates to CSAKADYGYTF. The genes are TRBV20-1 and TRBJ1-2; no clear D. Germline-derived CDR1 and CDR2 are DFQATT and SNEGSKA (reference sequence). The V end lost 4 bases, the J end lost 3 bases, and 6 bases lay between the germline ends. The CDR3 runs to 11 residues.

This clonotype showed up just a few times. This chain uses TRBV7-2 with TRBJ2-5; D uncertain. Per the germline V gene, CDR1 is SGHTA and CDR2 is FQGNSA. V lost 1 base and J lost 8, with 11 bases in between. The CDR3 runs to 13 residues. CDR3 sequence reads: CASSLVIDPTQYF. CDR3 nucleotide sequence: TGTGCCAGCAGCTTAGTCATAGATCCCACCCAGTACTTC.

The chain links TRBV11-3 to TRBJ2-7; weak D call: TRBD1 (6 bases). This CDR3 spans 13 amino acids. Trimming took off 5 bases at V and 3 bases at J, with 11 bases between the two ends. Germline assignment: CDR1 SGHNT and CDR2 YENEEA. The CDR3 DNA sequence: TGTGCCAGCAGCCAGGGACATCGCTACGAGCAGTACTTC. Amino acid sequence: CASSQGHRYEQYF.

This sequence joins TRBV20-1 and TRBJ1-1, with 7 bases aligning to TRBD1. Unmatched junction bases numbered 5, after V lost 3 bases and J lost 7 bases. The CDR3 contains 12 residues. CDR1 is DFQATT and CDR2 is SNEGSKA in the germline V gene (reference sequence). The CDR3 DNA reads as TGCAGTGCTAGGTCCCAGGGGGTTGAAGCTTTCTTT. Translation gives CSARSQGVEAFF.

A few counts support this clonotype. The rearrangement uses TRBV20-1 and TRBJ2-7, with unresolved D. Trimming took 2 bases from V and 4 from J, leaving 15 bases between them. CDR1 is DFQATT and CDR2 is SNEGSKA in the germline V gene (reference sequence). The CDR3 contains 14 residues. The CDR3 region is CSARPPGRRYEQYF. CDR3 bases: TGCAGTGCTAGACCCCCTGGTAGAAGGTACGAGCAGTACTTC.

The chain recombines TRBV7-8 with TRBJ2-7; 8 bases map to TRBD1. Germline-derived CDR1 and CDR2 are SGHVS and FQNEAQ. CDR3 length: 16 residues. V trimming: 2 bases; J trimming: 0 bases; junction bases outside the gene matches: 6. The CDR3 DNA follows: TGTGCCAGCAGCTTAACGGACAGGGCACGCTCCTACGAGCAGTACTTC. It encodes CASSLTDRARSYEQYF.

This clonotype came up a few times. The chain recombines TRBV11-3 with TRBJ2-5, with no clear D. V shed 3 bases and J shed 5 bases, with 4 bases lying between them. Germline values: CDR1 SGHNT, CDR2 YENEEA. The CDR3 has 11 residues. The DNA for the CDR3 is TGTGCCAGCAGCTTGAGGGAGACCCAGTACTTC. Encoded protein: CASSLRETQYF.

This clonotype showed up just a few times. The chain carries TRBV28 and TRBJ1-5, with unresolved D. V was pared by 6 bases and J by 6 bases, with 9 bases between. CDR1 is MDHEN and CDR2 is SYDVKM in the germline V gene. The CDR3 covers 12 residues. The CDR3 here is CASRREGQPQHF. For the CDR3, the DNA is TGTGCCAGCAGAAGGGAGGGTCAGCCCCAGCATTTT. The full variable domain, with the rest looked up from reference TRBV28 and TRBJ1-5, is DVKVTQSSRYLVKRTGEKVFLECVQDMDHENMFWYRQDPGLGLRLIYFSYDVKMKEKGDIPEGYSVSREKKERFSLILESASTNQTSMYLCASRREGQPQHFGDGTRLSIL.

The chain joins TRBV6-2 or TRBV6-3 to TRBJ2-7; TRBD1 aligns across 10 bases. This CDR3 is built from 12 residues. Losses at the gene ends were 8 bases for V and 3 bases for J; bases not matched to a gene: 1. Germline V gene data show CDR1 as MNHEY and CDR2 as SVGEGT. The CDR3 coding sequence is TGTGCCAGCCGGGACAGGGGCTACGAGCAGTACTTC. It codes for CASRDRGYEQYF.

A few counts support this clonotype. The J gene is TRBJ2-7, the V gene TRBV7-9; 7 bases map to TRBD1. The CDR3 has 12 amino acids. V lost 6 bases to trimming and J lost 3 bases; unmatched junction nucleotides: 2. CDR1 is SEHNR and CDR2 is FQNEAQ in the germline V gene (reference sequence). The CDR3, as DNA: TGTGCCAGCAGTCAGGGGGTCTACGAGCAGTACTTC. It encodes CASSQGVYEQYF.